This T cell receptor (beta chain) was identified during a study of metastatic and nonmetastatic thyroid tumors. TCRdb reprocessed the PCR reads using MiXCR. The sample consists of some 40,000 clones, approximately 16% of them appearing once. The CDR3 contains 14 residues. The germline V and J ends were trimmed by 2 bases and 6 bases, with 14 bases remaining between them. Germline CDR1 reads KGHSH; CDR2 reads LQKENI. Every patient underwent thyroid surgery untreated. Many counts were recorded for this clone. This sample also contains other DNA sequences that code for the same CDR3. This clonotype was sampled from a female donor with papillary thyroid cancer or a benign thyroid nodule (not recorded which). Some clones in this sample may be carry-over from other donors' samples. The chain uses TRBV18 and TRBJ2-7; possible D gene TRBD2, 6 bases. Sequenced input: blood. The CDR3 DNA is TGTGCCAGCTCACCAGGATTCGGGGGACTCGAGCAGTACTTC. It encodes CASSPGFGGLEQYF.